Below are 30 T cell receptor beta chains sequenced from a single sample in a study of T cell responses to AZD1222 COVID-19 vaccine (dated by TCRdb to the early 2020s). In light of the paper, this sample's time point label describes: about 28 days (+/-7) after the second vaccine dose. Library preparation was by the immunoSEQ multiplex PCR assay. In TCRdb, the immuneACCESS table is reduced to in-frame sequences with V and J assigned. These tables do not hold every clone; where another copy was compared, an unresolved V gene accounts for under half, and the others remain unexplained. This sample is represented by some 160,000 clones; approximately 91% of them were singletons. The biggest ten clones account for less than 2% of the sample. Sequences were derived from peripheral blood, sampled 28 days after the second AZD1222 dose. Receptor source: an adult who received the AZD1222 COVID-19 vaccine.

The chain couples TRBV10-2 to TRBJ2-1, with 7 bases lining up with TRBD1. In germline, CDR1 is WSHSY, CDR2 SAAADI. The CDR3 contains 14 residues. Trimming at V came to 11 bases and at J to 3 bases, leaving 10 bases not matched to a gene. CDR3 DNA: TGCGCCGTAATAAACAGGGGTCACTACAATGAGCAGTTCTTC. Amino acid sequence: CAVINRGHYNEQFF.

V usage is TRBV4-2 and J usage is TRBJ1-5; D unclear. Trimming shortened V by 1 base and J by 1 base, and 17 bases separated the two germline ends. CDR1 and CDR2 (germline): LGHNA, YNFKEQ. The CDR3 is made up of 18 amino acids. The CDR3 DNA is TGTGCCAGCAGCCAAGGGTTGAGCCGGGAAGGGAGCAATCAGCCCCAGCATTTT. It yields the protein CASSQGLSREGSNQPQHF.

This chain joins TRBV5-5 and TRBJ1-2, with D hard to call. Germline V gene lookup returns CDR1 SGHKS and CDR2 YYEKEE (reference sequence). The V end lost 2 bases, the J end lost 6 bases, and 8 bases lay between the germline ends. The CDR3 is 12 amino acids. CDR3 loop: CASSLGLHGYTF. As DNA, the CDR3 is TGTGCCAGCAGCTTAGGCCTGCATGGCTACACCTTC.

The chain uses TRBV4-2 and TRBJ2-7; D remains unclear. V lost 0 bases, J lost 2 bases, and 8 bases lay in between. Germline V lookup: CDR1 LGHNA, CDR2 YNFKEQ. This CDR3 has 14 residues. The CDR3: CASSQDKKAYEQYF. The CDR3 region has the DNA TGTGCCAGCAGCCAAGATAAGAAGGCCTACGAGCAGTACTTC.

The chain uses TRBV6-5 and TRBJ2-2; D is ambiguous. Germline V CDR1 and CDR2: MNHEY, SVGAGI. The CDR3 consists of 14 residues. V was shortened by 8 bases and J by 1 base, with 11 bases between the two germline ends. CDR3: CASAPHMNTGELFF. In DNA, the CDR3 is TGTGCCAGCGCCCCTCACATGAACACCGGGGAGCTGTTTTTT.

The chain uses TRBV7-3 and TRBJ2-1; 10 nucleotides align to TRBD1. Germline trimming cut 2 bases from V and 4 bases from J; bases unmatched to any gene: 8. The V gene's germline CDR1 is SGHTA and CDR2 FQGTGA. The CDR3 has 17 amino acids. Written as DNA, the CDR3 is TGTGCCAGCAGCTTACTGCCCGGGACAGGGGTTTACAATGAGCAGTTCTTC. Residues: CASSLLPGTGVYNEQFF.

This clone is a singleton in its sample. The chain couples TRBV7-2 to TRBJ2-3; 7 bases map to TRBD1. Losses at the gene ends were 5 bases for V and 5 bases for J; bases not matched to a gene: 4. Per germline, CDR1 SGHTA and CDR2 FQGNSA. The CDR3 extends over 13 amino acids. The CDR3, as DNA: TGTGCCAGCAGCCCACAGGGGAGAGATACGCAGTATTTT. Its translation is CASSPQGRDTQYF. Combining the CDR3 with reference TRBV7-2 and TRBJ2-3 gives the whole variable domain GAGVSQSPSNKVTEKGKDVELRCDPISGHTALYWYRQSLGQGLEFLIYFQGNSAPDKSGLPSDRFSAERTGGSVSTLTIQRTQQEDSAVYLCASSPQGRDTQYFGPGTRLTVL.

Points on this clone: This could be a read error, since a much larger clone is one nucleotide away. This specimen includes other DNA sequences encoding the same CDR3. V usage is TRBV7-9 and J usage is TRBJ2-1, with 10 bases identical to TRBD2. V lost 2 bases, J lost 2 bases, and 3 bases stayed unmatched. CDR1 is SEHNR, CDR2 FQNEAQ, per germline (reference sequence). The CDR3 is 16 amino acids. Here the CDR3 reads CASSLSLAGTYNEQFF. CDR3 nucleotides: TGTGCCAGCAGCTTATCACTAGCGGGAACCTACAATGAGCAGTTCTTC.

This clone appeared once. The chain has TRBV6-5 and TRBJ1-3; D ambiguous. V was trimmed by 8 bases and J by 0 bases, leaving 8 bases between them. The germline V gene encodes CDR1 MNHEY and CDR2 SVGAGI. The CDR3 has 13 amino acids. The DNA for the CDR3 is TGTGCCAGCTGTTCTAGCTCTGGAAACACCATATATTTT. This encodes CASCSSSGNTIYF.

The chain joins TRBV19 to TRBJ1-2; D unresolved. There are 15 residues in the CDR3. Germline V gene lookup returns CDR1 LNHDA and CDR2 SQIVND (reference sequence). Deletions cut 5 bases from V and 0 bases from J, with 13 bases between. The CDR3 is CASSVQVTPNYGYTF. CDR3 bases: TGTGCCAGTAGTGTGCAGGTGACTCCTAACTATGGCTACACCTTC.

V usage is TRBV9 and J usage is TRBJ2-1; 11 bases line up with TRBD2. Germline CDR1 is SGDLS and CDR2 is YYNGEE. There are 16 residues in the CDR3. V lost 3 bases, J lost 3 bases, and 5 bases stayed unmatched. DNA of the CDR3: TGTGCCAGCAGCGCGGGACTAGCGGATGTCTACAATGAGCAGTTCTTC. Its protein product is CASSAGLADVYNEQFF.

The chain's CDR3 is CASSLGPAETQYF. The CDR3 nucleotides read TGTGCCAGCAGTCTGGGTCCCGCCGAGACCCAGTACTTC. The V gene is TRBV2, the J gene TRBJ2-5; D unclear. This CDR3 is 13 amino acids long. Trimming cost V 5 bases and J 5 bases, with 12 bases left between them. CDR1 and CDR2 (germline): SNHLY, FYNNEI.

This chain connects TRBV18 to TRBJ1-1; D possibly corresponds to TRBD1 (6 bases). The germline V gene has CDR1 KGHSH and CDR2 LQKENI. The ends were cut back, 3 bases at V and 4 bases at J, with 9 bases in the middle. CDR3 length: 13 amino acids. CDR3 coding DNA: TGTGCCAGCTCACCGGACAGTCGCACTGAAGCTTTCTTT. Its translation: CASSPDSRTEAFF.

In its sample, this clone was seen once. This chain uses TRBV30 with TRBJ1-1, with TRBD1 matching 10 bases. Germline V gene lookup returns CDR1 GTSNPN and CDR2 SVGIG (reference sequence). The V and J ends lost 8 bases and 5 bases, in that order; junction bases with no gene match: 14. There are 15 residues in the CDR3. Here the CDR3 reads CAREGDRGRRTEAFF. The CDR3 DNA follows: TGTGCCCGTGAAGGGGACAGGGGTCGACGAACTGAAGCTTTCTTT.

This clone has a single count. This chain connects TRBV12-3 or TRBV12-4 to TRBJ1-1; D is unclear. This CDR3 has 12 amino acids. With 3 bases removed from V and 8 bases from J, the gap between germline ends came to 10 bases. The CDR3 DNA sequence: TGTGCCAGCAGTTTTAGGAGGAAGGAAGCTTTCTTT. Amino acid sequence: CASSFRRKEAFF.

J is TRBJ2-5 and V is TRBV6-5; D unresolved. The V and J ends lost 3 bases and 7 bases respectively, with 9 bases between them. The CDR3 is 12 amino acids. Per the germline V gene, CDR1 is MNHEY and CDR2 is SVGAGI. CDR3 protein: CASSYDLGTQYF. In nucleotides, the CDR3 is TGTGCCAGCAGTTATGACTTAGGGACCCAGTACTTC.

This clone was seen more than once but under ten times. The J gene is TRBJ1-2, the V gene TRBV7-9; D gene unclear. Per the germline V gene, CDR1 is SEHNR and CDR2 is FQNEAQ (reference sequence). V dropped 1 base and J dropped 4 bases, with 10 bases sitting between them. The CDR3 extends over 14 amino acids. CDR3 sequence reads: CASSLETAVYGYTF. The CDR3 nucleotides are TGTGCCAGCAGCTTAGAGACGGCTGTCTATGGCTACACCTTC.

The rearrangement joins TRBV27 to TRBJ2-7, with D maybe TRBD2 (6 bases). The germline CDR1 and CDR2 sequences are MNHEY and SMNVEV (reference sequence). V gave up 5 bases and J gave up 3 bases, with 14 bases separating them. There are 14 residues in the CDR3. CDR3 sequence (DNA): TGTGCCAGCAGTCTTTCCTCCGGGGGCTACGAGCAGTACTTC. Translating gives CASSLSSGGYEQYF.

V usage is TRBV5-1 and J usage is TRBJ1-5, with 9 bases matching TRBD1. V lost 4 bases to trimming and J lost 5 bases; unmatched junction nucleotides: 4. The CDR3 has 14 residues. Germline lookup yields CDR1 SGHRS and CDR2 YFSETQ. The CDR3 is CASSQGQGDQPQHF. The CDR3 DNA reads as TGCGCCAGCAGCCAGGGACAGGGCGATCAGCCCCAGCATTTT.

This clone occurred a few times. This sequence joins TRBV27 and TRBJ2-7; 9 positions agree with TRBD1. The germline V gene has CDR1 MNHEY and CDR2 SMNVEV (reference sequence). The ends lost 8 bases at V and 0 bases at J; junction bases unmatched: 2. The CDR3 has 13 residues. Written as DNA, the CDR3 is TGTGCCAGCCGGGACAGGGACTCCTACGAGCAGTACTTC. It yields the protein CASRDRDSYEQYF.

CDR3 sequence (DNA): TGTGCCAGCAGAGACTCCTCGAACACTGAAGCTTTCTTT. The encoded protein is CASRDSSNTEAFF. The chain links TRBV12-3 or TRBV12-4 to TRBJ1-1, with no clear D. V lost 6 bases, J lost 1 base, and 9 bases lay in between. The CDR3 contains 13 residues.

The chain employs TRBV11-3 and TRBJ2-5; the D is unclear. The CDR3 is 13 residues long. The V gene lost 5 bases and the J gene lost 6 bases, with 13 bases spanning the gap. The V gene's germline CDR1 is SGHNT and CDR2 YENEEA. The CDR3 DNA reads as TGTGCCAGCAGCCCCGACCCCTTCCAGACCCAGTACTTC. Amino acid sequence: CASSPDPFQTQYF.

V gene TRBV12-3 or TRBV12-4 combines with J gene TRBJ1-5, with D tentatively TRBD1 (6 bases). V dropped 6 bases and J dropped 6 bases, with 12 bases sitting between them. The CDR3 totals 13 residues. The CDR3 DNA sequence: TGTGCCAGCAGCTTTGGGGGGGCTCAGCCCCAGCATTTT. This translates into CASSFGGAQPQHF.

V is TRBV6-5 and J is TRBJ1-3; D unclear. CDR3 size: 15 residues. Germline CDR1 is MNHEY and CDR2 is SVGAGI. The V end lost 7 bases, the J end lost 0 bases, and 13 bases lay between the germline ends. The DNA of the CDR3 is TGTGCCAGCACCCGGGGAGTTTCCTCTGGAAACACCATATATTTT. It encodes CASTRGVSSGNTIYF.

This chain joins TRBV7-9 and TRBJ1-2; 7 nucleotides agree with TRBD1. Losses at the gene ends were 0 bases for V and 8 bases for J; bases not matched to a gene: 6. Germline CDR1 reads SEHNR; CDR2 reads FQNEAQ (reference sequence). The CDR3 has 14 residues. In DNA, the CDR3 is TGTGCCAGCAGCTTAGCAAGTCCGACAGGGGGCTACACCTTC. It is translated as CASSLASPTGGYTF.

This clone was observed a handful of times. For the CDR3, the DNA is TGTGCCAGCAATTACGACAGGGGATACACCGGGGAGCTGTTTTTT. It translates to CASNYDRGYTGELFF. The genes are TRBV2 and TRBJ2-2, with 8 positions matching TRBD1. This CDR3 spans 15 amino acids. Unmatched junction bases numbered 7, after V lost 7 bases and J lost 3 bases. From germline, CDR1 is SNHLY and CDR2 FYNNEI.

The chain uses TRBV6-4 and TRBJ2-3; 7 nucleotides align to TRBD1. The germline V gene has CDR1 MRHNA and CDR2 SNTAGT. The V gene end was trimmed by 5 bases and the J gene end by 1 base; junction bases not matched to a gene: 6. The CDR3 length is 15 residues. CDR3 region: CASSRTGDGTDTQYF. The CDR3 DNA follows: TGTGCCAGCAGTCGTACAGGGGACGGCACAGATACGCAGTATTTT.

The genes are TRBV7-9 and TRBJ2-3; D unresolved. Trimming took 6 bases from V and 4 from J, leaving 8 bases between them. Germline CDR1 SEHNR, CDR2 FQNEAQ (reference sequence). The CDR3 totals 12 residues. The CDR3 protein is CASSYLADTQYF. Here the CDR3 DNA reads TGTGCCAGCAGTTACCTAGCAGATACGCAGTATTTT.

The rearrangement uses TRBV19 and TRBJ1-5; D remains ambiguous. With 5 bases removed from V and 2 bases from J, the gap between germline ends came to 22 bases. Germline V gene sequence: CDR1 LNHDA, CDR2 SQIVND (reference sequence). The CDR3 has 18 residues. CDR3 in amino acids: CASSVQTHQDRRNQPQHF. The CDR3 DNA reads as TGTGCCAGTAGTGTACAAACACACCAGGATCGGCGCAATCAGCCCCAGCATTTT. Using reference TRBV19 and TRBJ1-5 for the parts outside the CDR3, the full variable domain is DGGITQSPKYLFRKEGQNVTLSCEQNLNHDAMYWYRQDPGQGLRLIYYSQIVNDFQKGDIAEGYSVSREKKESFPLTVTSAQKNPTAFYLCASSVQTHQDRRNQPQHFGDGTRLSIL.

This chain joins TRBV6-5 and TRBJ2-4; tentatively, D is TRBD2 (5 bases). Germline V gene sequence: CDR1 MNHEY, CDR2 SVGAGI. V dropped 5 bases and J dropped 7 bases, with 18 bases sitting between them. CDR3 length: 15 amino acids. In nucleotides, the CDR3 is TGTGCCAGCAGTCCCCCGGACTCCCTGAGGAACATTCAGTACTTC. Its translation is CASSPPDSLRNIQYF.